This entry describes one TCR beta chain. This entry is derived from a study of blood T cell repertoires in COVID-19. V was clipped by 4 bases and J by 8 bases; unmatched bases: 12. CDR3 size: 17 residues. Germline V CDR1 and CDR2: LGHNA, YNFKEQ. The assay was immunoSEQ multiplex PCR, and TCRdb's table has in-frame clones only and misses some. This sample has 110,000 to 150,000 clones; roughly 80% occur once, and the top ten carry 1.5% to 2%. Living in 24 US areas, the participants were between about 18 and 100 years of age. Which cohort a participant joined came from the clinical history participants gave.

The sequenced sample was PBMCs or T cells enriched from blood (not recorded which). The gene calls are TRBV4-2 and TRBJ2-1; 12 bases match TRBD2. The sequence was collected from a woman under 30 who had been exposed to COVID-19. The CDR3 here is CASSLRLAGEQNHEQFF. CDR3 sequence (DNA): TGTGCCAGCAGCCTCCGACTAGCGGGAGAACAGAATCATGAGCAGTTCTTC.